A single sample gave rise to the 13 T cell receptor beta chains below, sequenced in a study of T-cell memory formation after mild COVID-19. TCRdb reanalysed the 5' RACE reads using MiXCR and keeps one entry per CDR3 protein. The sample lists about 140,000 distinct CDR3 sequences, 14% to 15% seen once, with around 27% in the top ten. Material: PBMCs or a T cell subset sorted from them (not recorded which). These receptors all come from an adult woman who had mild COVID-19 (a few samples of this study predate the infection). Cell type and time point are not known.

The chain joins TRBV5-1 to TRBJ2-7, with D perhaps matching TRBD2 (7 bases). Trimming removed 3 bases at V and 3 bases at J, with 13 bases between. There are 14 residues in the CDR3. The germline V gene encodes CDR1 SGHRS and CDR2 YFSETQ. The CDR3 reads CASSWDTSVYEQYF. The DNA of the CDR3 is TGCGCCAGCAGCTGGGACACTAGCGTCTACGAGCAGTACTTC. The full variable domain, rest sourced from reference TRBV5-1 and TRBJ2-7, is KAGVTQTPRYLIKTRGQQVTLSCSPISGHRSVSWYQQTPGQGLQFLFEYFSETQRNKGNFPGRFSGRQFSNSRSEMNVSTLELGDSALYLCASSWDTSVYEQYFGPGTRLTVT.

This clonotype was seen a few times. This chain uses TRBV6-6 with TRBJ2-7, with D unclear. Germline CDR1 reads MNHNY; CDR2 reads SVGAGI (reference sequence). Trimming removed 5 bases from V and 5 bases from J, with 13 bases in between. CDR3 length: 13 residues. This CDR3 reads CASSPTAVDEQYF. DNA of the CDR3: TGTGCCAGCAGTCCTACCGCAGTGGACGAGCAGTACTTC.

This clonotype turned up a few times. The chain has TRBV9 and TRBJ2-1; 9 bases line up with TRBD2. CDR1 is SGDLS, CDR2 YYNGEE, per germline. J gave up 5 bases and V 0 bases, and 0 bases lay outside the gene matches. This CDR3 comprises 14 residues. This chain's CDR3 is CASSVGLADNEQFF. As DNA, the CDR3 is TGTGCCAGCAGCGTAGGACTAGCGGACAATGAGCAGTTCTTC.

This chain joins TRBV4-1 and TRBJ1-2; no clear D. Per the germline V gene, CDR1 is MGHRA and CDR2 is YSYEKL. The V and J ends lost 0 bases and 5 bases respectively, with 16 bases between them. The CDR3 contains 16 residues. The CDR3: CASSQEPGFLGYGYTF. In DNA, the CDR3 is TGCGCCAGCAGCCAAGAACCGGGTTTTCTGGGGTATGGCTACACCTTC.

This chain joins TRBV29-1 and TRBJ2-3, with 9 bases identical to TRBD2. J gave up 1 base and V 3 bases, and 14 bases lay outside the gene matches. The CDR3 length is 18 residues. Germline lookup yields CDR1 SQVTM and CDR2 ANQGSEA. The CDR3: CSVDGLAGPNLRTDTQYF. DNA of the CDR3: TGCAGCGTTGACGGGCTAGCGGGGCCCAATTTACGCACAGATACGCAGTATTTT.

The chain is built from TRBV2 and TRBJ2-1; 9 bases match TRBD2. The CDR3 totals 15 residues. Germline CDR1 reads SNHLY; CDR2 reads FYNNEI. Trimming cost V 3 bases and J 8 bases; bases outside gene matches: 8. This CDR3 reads CASSDPREGMDEQFF. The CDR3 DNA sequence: TGTGCCAGCAGTGACCCGCGGGAGGGCATGGATGAGCAGTTCTTC. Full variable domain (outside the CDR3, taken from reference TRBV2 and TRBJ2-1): EPEVTQTPSHQVTQMGQEVILRCVPISNHLYFYWYRQILGQKVEFLVSFYNNEISEKSEIFDDQFSVERPDGSNFTLKIRSTKLEDSAMYFCASSDPREGMDEQFFGPGTRLTVL.

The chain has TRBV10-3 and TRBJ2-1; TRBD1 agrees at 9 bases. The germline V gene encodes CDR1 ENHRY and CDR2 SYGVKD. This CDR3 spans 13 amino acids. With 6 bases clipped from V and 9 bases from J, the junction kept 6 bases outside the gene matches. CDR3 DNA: TGTGCCATCAGATGGGACAGGGAAGGTGAGCAGTTCTTC. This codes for CAIRWDREGEQFF.

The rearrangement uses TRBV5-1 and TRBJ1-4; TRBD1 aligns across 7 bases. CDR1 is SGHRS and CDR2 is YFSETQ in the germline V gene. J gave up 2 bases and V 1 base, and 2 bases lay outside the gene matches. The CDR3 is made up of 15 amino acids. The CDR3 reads CASSLTTGTNEKLFF. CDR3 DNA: TGCGCCAGCAGCTTGACGACAGGGACTAATGAAAAACTGTTTTTT.

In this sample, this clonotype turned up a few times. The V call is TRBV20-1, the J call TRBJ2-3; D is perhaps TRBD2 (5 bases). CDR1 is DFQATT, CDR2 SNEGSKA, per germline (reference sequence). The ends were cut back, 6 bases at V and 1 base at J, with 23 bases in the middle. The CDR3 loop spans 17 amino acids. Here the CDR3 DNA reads TGCAGTGCAAAAGGGAAAGCGGTCCTCGTCGGCACAGATACGCAGTATTTT. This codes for CSAKGKAVLVGTDTQYF.

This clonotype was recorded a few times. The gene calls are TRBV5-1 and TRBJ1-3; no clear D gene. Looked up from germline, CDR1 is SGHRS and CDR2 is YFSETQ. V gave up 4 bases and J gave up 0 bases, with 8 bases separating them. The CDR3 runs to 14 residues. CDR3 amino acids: CASSPDSSGNTIYF. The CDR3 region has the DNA TGCGCCAGCAGCCCGGACTCCTCTGGAAACACCATATATTTT.

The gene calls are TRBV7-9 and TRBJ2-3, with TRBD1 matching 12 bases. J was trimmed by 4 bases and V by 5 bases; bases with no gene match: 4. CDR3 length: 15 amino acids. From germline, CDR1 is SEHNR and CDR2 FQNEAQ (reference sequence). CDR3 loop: CASSTGQGAPDTQYF. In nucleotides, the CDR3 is TGTGCCAGCAGCACGGGACAGGGGGCCCCAGATACGCAGTATTTT.

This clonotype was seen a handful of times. The CDR3 is CASSQDGAGRGKTQYF. CDR3 DNA: TGCGCCAGCAGCCAAGATGGGGCGGGACGAGGAAAGACCCAGTACTTC. The rearrangement uses TRBV4-3 and TRBJ2-5, with a tentative D call TRBD2 (6 bases). Germline V lookup: CDR1 LGHNA, CDR2 YSLEER. Trimming removed 0 bases from V and 6 bases from J, with 17 bases in between. The CDR3 covers 16 residues.

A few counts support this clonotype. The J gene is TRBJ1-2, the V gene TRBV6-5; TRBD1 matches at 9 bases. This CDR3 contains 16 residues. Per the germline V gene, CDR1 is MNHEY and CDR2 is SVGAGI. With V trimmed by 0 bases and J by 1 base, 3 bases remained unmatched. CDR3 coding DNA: TGTGCCAGCAGTTACTCGAGGACAGGGGTTAACTATGGCTACACCTTC. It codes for CASSYSRTGVNYGYTF.